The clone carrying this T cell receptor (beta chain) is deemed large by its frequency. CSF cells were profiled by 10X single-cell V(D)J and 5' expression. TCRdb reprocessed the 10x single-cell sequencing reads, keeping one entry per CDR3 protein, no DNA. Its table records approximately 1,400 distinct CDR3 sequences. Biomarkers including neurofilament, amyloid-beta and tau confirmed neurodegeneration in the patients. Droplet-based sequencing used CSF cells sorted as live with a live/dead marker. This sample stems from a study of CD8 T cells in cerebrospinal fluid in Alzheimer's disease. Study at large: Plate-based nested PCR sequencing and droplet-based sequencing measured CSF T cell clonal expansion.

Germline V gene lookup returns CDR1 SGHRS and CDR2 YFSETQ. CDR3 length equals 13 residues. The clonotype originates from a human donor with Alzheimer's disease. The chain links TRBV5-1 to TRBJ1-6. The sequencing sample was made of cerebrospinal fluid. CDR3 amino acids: CASSLAGYSPLHF.